This entry describes one TCR beta chain. The antigen is undetermined. The repertoire was sequenced with immunoSEQ multiplex PCR; TCRdb's copy has only in-frame clones and lacks some. Altogether tens of thousands of clones are present, 90% being singletons, with the ten largest covering 3% to 3.5%. The CDR3 spans 13 residues. Per germline, CDR1 MNHNS and CDR2 SASEGT. Trimming cost V 8 bases and J 1 base; bases outside gene matches: 4. The sample is drawn from a study of cytotoxic CD8 clonotypes in ibrutinib-treated CLL. Regarding the study as a whole: Public clonotypes showed up rarely, and on treatment they shrank or held steady. Clonality was elevated at ibrutinib response and had returned toward baseline at progression. Baseline clonality, above age-matched healthy donor levels, tracked circulating CD8+ T-cell counts.

The material was PBMCs, obtained after 12 months of ibrutinib treatment. This TCR came from a human donor with chronic lymphocytic leukemia. The chain recombines TRBV6-1 with TRBJ1-2; TRBD1 aligns across 7 bases. Here the CDR3 DNA reads TGTGCCAGCGACCGACAGGGTAACTATGGCTACACCTTC. Its protein is CASDRQGNYGYTF.